The rows below give T cell receptor beta chains drawn from one sample of a study of cytomegalovirus exposure and HLA in healthy donors. Measured with immunoSEQ multiplex PCR; TCRdb has only the in-frame clones, and not every one. The sample lists under 150,000 clones, around 73% occurring once. Input material: PBMCs. These receptors all come from a human donor in good health. Both conserved end residues are part of each CDR3. The order of the fields is clone size, V gene, D gene, J gene, CDR3 DNA, CDR3 protein. The D gene is left open where the match is weak. Only part of the rows carry a size: once, few, many, or a class if the clone is expanded.

>NA|TRBV6-5|NA|TRBJ2-7
TGTGCCAGCAGTTACTCGACAGGCGTTCAAAACGAGCAGTACTTC
CASSYSTGVQNEQYF
>NA|TRBV7-6|NA|TRBJ1-3
TGTGCCAGCAGCCTATTGGGGGGCTCTGGAAACACCATATATTTT
CASSLLGGSGNTIYF
>NA|TRBV5-1|TRBD1|TRBJ1-2
TGCGCCAGCAGCCAAACAGGGGATTTTAACTATGGCTACACCTTC
CASSQTGDFNYGYTF
>few|TRBV2|NA|TRBJ2-1
TGTGCCAGCAGTCGACTGACCAATGTTGAGCAGTTCTTC
CASSRLTNVEQFF
>NA|TRBV6-5|NA|TRBJ1-6
TGTGCCTCGAGGCCAGGGGCCACCTCTGAACCCCTCCACTTT
CASRPGATSEPLHF
>NA|TRBV7-9|NA|TRBJ1-4
TGTGCCAGCAGCTTAGAAGGGCAGGGCCTTAATGAAAAACTGTTTTTT
CASSLEGQGLNEKLFF
>few|TRBV15|TRBD1|TRBJ2-1
TGTGCCACCAGCTACGACAGGGCCGTGGAGCTCTACAATGAGCAGTTCTTC
CATSYDRAVELYNEQFF
>NA|TRBV9|NA|TRBJ1-2
TGTGCCAGCAGCTCAACATGGGGAGCAGGCTACACCTTC
CASSSTWGAGYTF
>NA|TRBV4-2|NA|TRBJ2-1
TGTGCCAGCAGCCAAGCCCGGGATGAGCAGTTCTTC
CASSQARDEQFF
>NA|TRBV9|TRBD1|TRBJ1-2
TGTGCCAGCAGCGCCCGGACAGGGGAATTCGGCGGCTACACCTTC
CASSARTGEFGGYTF
>NA|TRBV7-2|TRBD1|TRBJ2-2
TGTGCCAGCAGCTTAGGGACAGGGGCCTCAACCGGGGAGCTGTTTTTT
CASSLGTGASTGELFF
>NA|TRBV28|TRBD2|TRBJ2-3
TGTGCCAGCAAACCTAGCGGGCCTACAGATACGCAGTATTTT
CASKPSGPTDTQYF
>once|TRBV6-5|TRBD1|TRBJ1-2
TGTGCCACCCTCGCAGCGGACAGGAGGAACTATGGCTACACCTTC
CATLAADRRNYGYTF
>NA|TRBV7-3|TRBD2|TRBJ2-1
TGTGCCAGCAGTTTTAGAGCTAGCGGGGTCCCCCCCTACAATGAGCAGTTCTTC
CASSFRASGVPPYNEQFF
>NA|TRBV7-9|NA|TRBJ2-1
TGTTCCAGCAGTCCCACGCGGGGTCCCTACAATGAGCAGTTCTTC
CSSSPTRGPYNEQFF
>NA|TRBV30|TRBD2|TRBJ2-7
TGTGCCTGGGGGGAGGGCCACAGGAACGAGCAGTACTTC
CAWGEGHRNEQYF
>NA|TRBV6-5|NA|TRBJ2-1
TGTGCCAGCAGTCCGACTAGGGATGAGCAGTTCTTC
CASSPTRDEQFF
>NA|TRBV28|NA|TRBJ1-6
TGTGCCAGCAGCCTAAGTGGTATTGGGCAGGTCCTCGGATCACCCCTCCACTTT
CASSLSGIGQVLGSPLHF
>NA|TRBV19|NA|TRBJ2-1
TGTGCCAGTAGCATACAGGGTCCCCGCTACAATGAGCAGTTCTTC
CASSIQGPRYNEQFF
>NA|TRBV7-9|TRBD1|TRBJ1-1
TGTTCCAGCAGCCGATCAGGGGGCAGGACTGAAGCTTTCTTT
CSSSRSGGRTEAFF
>NA|TRBV5-6|TRBD2|TRBJ2-7
TGTGCCAGCAGCAGTTGGGGGGGGAGAGCCTACGAGCAGTACTTC
CASSSWGGRAYEQYF
>NA|TRBV5-5|NA|TRBJ2-7
TGTGCCAGCAGCTTGGGCGCAGGCCTCTACGAGCAGTACTTC
CASSLGAGLYEQYF
>NA|TRBV9|TRBD1|TRBJ1-6
TGTGCCAGCAGCCCAGACAGGGCGACAGGATCACCCCTCCACTTT
CASSPDRATGSPLHF
>NA|TRBV7-2|NA|TRBJ1-5
TGTGCCAGCAGCTTAGGGGGAGGGAATAGCAATCAGCCCCAGCATTTT
CASSLGGGNSNQPQHF
>NA|TRBV28|NA|TRBJ2-1
TGTGCCAGCAGTGCCTTACGAGCTGGAGGCCGCAATGAGCAGTTCTTC
CASSALRAGGRNEQFF
>NA|TRBV7-2|TRBD2|TRBJ2-7
TGTGCCAGCAGCTTAGTACTAGCGGGGCGCTACGAGCAGTACTTC
CASSLVLAGRYEQYF
>NA|TRBV27|TRBD1|TRBJ2-5
TGTGCCAGCAGTGACAGGGGGCGAGAGACCCAGTACTTC
CASSDRGRETQYF
>few|TRBV5-1|NA|TRBJ2-1
TGCGCCAGCAGCTTGGCCGTCGGGAGTTCTTACAATGAGCAGTTCTTC
CASSLAVGSSYNEQFF
>NA|TRBV6-1|NA|TRBJ2-5
TGTGCCAGTTTTAGCGGAGAGACCCAGTACTTC
CASFSGETQYF
>NA|TRBV7-9|NA|TRBJ1-2
TGTGCCAGCAGCTTAGCTCCCCCGACGGGAGGCTACACCTTC
CASSLAPPTGGYTF
>NA|TRBV29-1|NA|TRBJ2-2
TGCAGCGTTGTGCTAGCGAGGGAGCTGTTTTTT
CSVVLARELFF
>NA|TRBV5-1|TRBD1|TRBJ2-6
TGCGCCAGCAGCCCGGGACAGGGGATCTCTGGGGCCAACGTCCTGACTTTC
CASSPGQGISGANVLTF
>once|TRBV27|TRBD1|TRBJ2-2
TGTGCCAGCAGTTTGATGGACAGGGTGGGGGCCGGGGAGCTGTTTTTT
CASSLMDRVGAGELFF
>NA|TRBV15|TRBD2|TRBJ2-1
TGTGCCACCCGCCGGGACCCGGGGGGTGAGCAGTTCTTC
CATRRDPGGEQFF
>NA|TRBV7-2|NA|TRBJ1-3
TGTGCCAGCAGCTTATGGGAGGGGATGGGTGGAAACACCATATATTTT
CASSLWEGMGGNTIYF
>NA|TRBV5-6|NA|TRBJ1-1
TGTGCCAGTGGTGAGGTTAGGGGGAACACTGAAGCTTTCTTT
CASGEVRGNTEAFF
>NA|TRBV9|NA|TRBJ2-5
TGTGCCAGCAGCGTAGGTGGCAGGGGATTACAAGAGACCCAGTACTTC
CASSVGGRGLQETQYF
>NA|TRBV10-3|TRBD1|TRBJ1-4
TGTGCCATCGGGGACAGAGCTAATGAAAAACTGTTTTTT
CAIGDRANEKLFF
>NA|TRBV4-3|NA|TRBJ2-7
TGCGCCAGCAGCCAAGAGGGGCGTGGCAGTTACGAGCAGTACTTC
CASSQEGRGSYEQYF
>NA|TRBV27|TRBD1|TRBJ2-2
TGTGCCAGCAGTTTAAACAGGGGGGTAGGTAGGAACACCGGGGAGCTGTTTTTT
CASSLNRGVGRNTGELFF
>NA|TRBV5-4|NA|TRBJ2-2
TGTGCCAGCAGCTTGGGGGTTCCTAGGGGCGGGGAGCTGTTTTTT
CASSLGVPRGGELFF
>NA|TRBV5-4|TRBD2|TRBJ2-3
TGTGCCACCCAACGGGGCGGGGGGACTAGCACAGATACGCAGTATTTT
CATQRGGGTSTDTQYF
>NA|TRBV5-1|NA|TRBJ1-3
TGCGCCAGCAGCTTGGCGTCCAGCTCTGGAAACACCATATATTTT
CASSLASSSGNTIYF
>NA|TRBV11-2|NA|TRBJ2-5
TGTGCCAGCAGCACCAGCGTCAGGGTCCTTCAAGAGACCCAGTACTTC
CASSTSVRVLQETQYF
>NA|TRBV27|NA|TRBJ2-3
TGTGCCAGCAGTTTAGAGCGCCCCACAGATACGCAGTATTTT
CASSLERPTDTQYF
>few|TRBV27|NA|TRBJ2-2
TGTGCCAGCAGTAGCAGACTTGGCGGGGAGCTGTTTTTT
CASSSRLGGELFF
>NA|TRBV20-1|NA|TRBJ2-1
TGCAGTGCTAGTATCACCGGGGAGCAGTTCTTC
CSASITGEQFF
>NA|TRBV4-3|TRBD1|TRBJ2-7
TGCGCCAGCAGCCAAGGCGTGGATAGGGGGCTCTACGAGCAGTACTTC
CASSQGVDRGLYEQYF
>NA|TRBV2|TRBD2|TRBJ2-2
TGTGCCAGCAGTGCGATGAGGCTAGCGGGGGTTGGGGAGCTGTTTTTT
CASSAMRLAGVGELFF
>NA|TRBV7-8|NA|TRBJ1-1
TGTGCCAGCAGCTTAGTTCACGACATGATAGCTTTCTTT
CASSLVHDMIAFF
>NA|TRBV6-6|NA|TRBJ1-1
TGTGCCAGCAGGAGGGATTTGAACACTGAAGCTTTCTTT
CASRRDLNTEAFF
>NA|TRBV28|TRBD1|TRBJ2-3
TGTGCCACCTCAGCAGGAAGACAGGGTCAACGCACAGATACGCAGTATTTT
CATSAGRQGQRTDTQYF